A single sample gave rise to the 17 T cell receptor beta chains below, sequenced in a study of blood T cell repertoires in COVID-19. The method was immunoSEQ multiplex PCR; TCRdb's version includes in-frame clones alone and lacks a portion of them. The sample carries 250,000 to 300,000 clones, roughly 91% recorded once. The sequenced sample was peripheral blood. The receptor set was obtained from a woman between 40 and 55 years old who had recovered from COVID-19.

The genes are TRBV24-1 and TRBJ1-2; D uncertain. The CDR3 runs 15 residues. V lost 3 bases to trimming and J lost 3 bases, with 13 bases between them. In germline, CDR1 is KGHDR, CDR2 SFDVKD. The CDR3 coding sequence is TGTGCCACCAGTGATCGACAACGCGGGGACTATGGCTACACCTTC. It translates to CATSDRQRGDYGYTF.

The chain recombines TRBV7-9 with TRBJ2-7, with a possible D match to TRBD1 (5 bases). The CDR3 is made up of 15 amino acids. V lost 5 bases, J lost 0 bases, and 14 bases lay in between. Germline lookup yields CDR1 SEHNR and CDR2 FQNEAQ (reference sequence). The CDR3 reads CASSPRQTSSYEQYF. The CDR3 DNA is TGTGCCAGCAGCCCCAGACAGACGAGCTCCTACGAGCAGTACTTC.

This chain uses TRBV13 with TRBJ2-1; TRBD2 matches 7 bases. Trimming cost V 5 bases and J 2 bases; bases outside gene matches: 6. CDR3 size: 15 residues. Germline assignment: CDR1 PRHDT and CDR2 FYEKMQ (reference sequence). CDR3 residues: CASSPRAGAYNEQFF. The DNA for the CDR3 is TGTGCCAGCAGCCCTAGGGCGGGGGCCTACAATGAGCAGTTCTTC.

This chain links TRBV4-3 with TRBJ1-5; no firm D call. The CDR3 extends over 18 amino acids. The V and J ends lost 0 bases and 2 bases respectively, with 17 bases between them. The germline V gene encodes CDR1 LGHNA and CDR2 YSLEER. The CDR3 protein is CASSQDAAGMRGNQPQHF. The CDR3 nucleotides are TGCGCCAGCAGCCAAGATGCGGCAGGTATGAGGGGCAATCAGCCCCAGCATTTT.

The chain carries TRBV5-6 and TRBJ2-1; TRBD1 agrees at 12 bases. Germline V gene data show CDR1 as SGHDT and CDR2 as YYEEEE. Trimming at V came to 3 bases and at J to 4 bases, leaving 2 bases not matched to a gene. This CDR3 is built from 15 residues. CDR3 in amino acids: CASSWGQGAYNEQFF. The DNA of the CDR3 is TGTGCCAGCAGCTGGGGACAGGGGGCGTACAATGAGCAGTTCTTC.

V is TRBV5-1 and J is TRBJ1-1; D remains ambiguous. Per the germline V gene, CDR1 is SGHRS and CDR2 is YFSETQ. CDR3 length equals 15 residues. Trimming removed 0 bases from V and 0 bases from J, with 9 bases in between. Here the CDR3 DNA reads TGCGCCAGCAGCTTGGCCGGGAAAATGAACACTGAAGCTTTCTTT. Protein: CASSLAGKMNTEAFF. The full variable domain, rest sourced from reference TRBV5-1 and TRBJ1-1, is KAGVTQTPRYLIKTRGQQVTLSCSPISGHRSVSWYQQTPGQGLQFLFEYFSETQRNKGNFPGRFSGRQFSNSRSEMNVSTLELGDSALYLCASSLAGKMNTEAFFGQGTRLTVV.

The chain employs TRBV24-1 and TRBJ2-7, with D perhaps matching TRBD1 (6 bases). Germline-derived CDR1 and CDR2 are KGHDR and SFDVKD. Trimming pared 0 bases from V and 6 bases from J, leaving 8 bases between. This CDR3 spans 13 amino acids. DNA of the CDR3: TGTGCCACCAGTGATTTGGGGACAACCGAGCAGTACGTC. As protein: CATSDLGTTEQYV.

V and J are TRBV6-5 and TRBJ2-1; 13 positions agree with TRBD2. Germline assignment: CDR1 MNHEY and CDR2 SVGAGI. The CDR3 extends over 15 amino acids. The J segment lost 6 bases and the V segment lost 6 bases, leaving 5 bases of the junction unmatched. CDR3 nucleotide sequence: TGTGCCAGCAGCGCCGGGACTAGCGGGACCAATGAGCAGTTCTTC. Translation gives CASSAGTSGTNEQFF.

V and J are TRBV5-1 and TRBJ2-5; 8 positions match TRBD2. The V and J ends lost 4 bases and 5 bases, in that order; junction bases with no gene match: 7. Germline CDR1 reads SGHRS; CDR2 reads YFSETQ. The CDR3 length is 14 residues. Written as DNA, the CDR3 is TGCGCCAGCAGCCTCCTGACTAGCGCGGAGACCCAGTACTTC. Its translation is CASSLLTSAETQYF.

The chain joins TRBV5-1 to TRBJ2-3; 9 nucleotides align to TRBD1. The CDR3 is 16 residues long. Looked up from germline, CDR1 is SGHRS and CDR2 is YFSETQ. V dropped 0 bases and J dropped 1; count of bases not matched to a gene: 3. CDR3 loop: CASSLGDREGTDTQYF. The CDR3 coding sequence is TGCGCCAGCAGCTTGGGGGACAGGGAAGGCACAGATACGCAGTATTTT.

This chain links TRBV18 with TRBJ2-2; 7 nucleotides match TRBD1. The CDR3 length is 17 residues. Germline V CDR1 and CDR2: KGHSH, LQKENI. The trim removed 1 base at V and 0 bases at J, leaving 5 bases unmatched. This CDR3 is CASSPLQGLANTGELFF. CDR3 sequence (DNA): TGTGCCAGCTCACCACTACAGGGGTTGGCGAACACCGGGGAGCTGTTTTTT.

The sample holds many counts of this clone. This sequence joins TRBV2 and TRBJ1-4; 8 bases fit TRBD1. The CDR3 covers 14 residues. Losses at the gene ends were 7 bases for V and 7 bases for J; bases not matched to a gene: 8. Germline V gene lookup returns CDR1 SNHLY and CDR2 FYNNEI. The CDR3 protein is CASMTDRAAEKLFF. The CDR3, as DNA: TGTGCCAGCATGACGGACAGGGCCGCTGAAAAACTGTTTTTT.

This sequence joins TRBV9 and TRBJ2-7; D might be TRBD2 (6 bases). The CDR3 consists of 13 residues. Trimming stripped 3 bases from V and 3 bases from J, with 10 bases between. Germline V gives CDR1 SGDLS, CDR2 YYNGEE. The CDR3 DNA sequence: TGTGCCAGCAGCGGTTCGGGGGACTACGAGCAGTACTTC. Residues: CASSGSGDYEQYF. The entire variable domain, with the rest obtained from reference TRBV9 and TRBJ2-7, is as follows: DSGVTQTPKHLITATGQRVTLRCSPRSGDLSVYWYQQSLDQGLQFLIQYYNGEERAKGNILERFSAQQFPDLHSELNLSSLELGDSALYFCASSGSGDYEQYFGPGTRLTVT.

This chain links TRBV9 with TRBJ2-3; D may be TRBD2 (5 bases). The germline V gene has CDR1 SGDLS and CDR2 YYNGEE. V lost 0 bases to trimming and J lost 1 base, with 6 bases between them. The CDR3 totals 14 residues. The CDR3 reads CASSVVGGTDTQYF. The CDR3 DNA reads as TGTGCCAGCAGCGTAGTCGGGGGCACAGATACGCAGTATTTT.

V usage is TRBV10-3 and J usage is TRBJ2-7; 10 bases map to TRBD2. This CDR3 has 13 amino acids. Trimming took 6 bases from V and 5 from J; bases not matched to a gene: 4. In germline, CDR1 is ENHRY, CDR2 SYGVKD. The CDR3 loop is CAIRGTSVNEQYF. Written as DNA, the CDR3 is TGTGCCATCAGGGGGACTAGCGTGAACGAGCAGTACTTC.

The V gene is TRBV7-9, the J gene TRBJ1-6, with 10 positions matching TRBD1. The CDR3 is made up of 18 amino acids. The J segment lost 1 base and the V segment lost 5 bases, leaving 8 bases of the junction unmatched. CDR1 SEHNR and CDR2 FQNEAQ come from the germline V gene (reference sequence). CDR3 DNA sequence: TGTGCCAGCAGCCGGGCCCGGACAGGGGGTTCCTATAATTCACCCCTCCACTTT. Translated: CASSRARTGGSYNSPLHF.

The CDR3 spells CASSLTTGPNTEAFF. For the CDR3, the DNA is TGTGCCAGCAGTTTAACAACAGGGCCGAACACTGAAGCTTTCTTT. The chain combines TRBV27 with TRBJ1-1, with D possibly matching TRBD1 (6 bases). Per the germline V gene, CDR1 is MNHEY and CDR2 is SMNVEV (reference sequence). The V and J ends lost 2 bases and 1 base respectively, with 11 bases between them. The CDR3 has 15 amino acids.